These 17 T cell receptor beta chains were sequenced from one sample in a study of cytomegalovirus exposure and HLA in healthy donors. Both 60 Vbeta primers and 13 Jbeta primers went into the PCR. Measured with immunoSEQ multiplex PCR; TCRdb has only the in-frame clones, and not every one. Recorded here are 150,000 to 200,000 clones; the top ten clones represent about 0.81%. Material for sequencing was PBMCs. All receptors derive from a woman younger than 35 in good health and CMV-seropositive.

The rearrangement uses TRBV2 and TRBJ1-2; TRBD1 aligns across 7 bases. This CDR3 is built from 16 residues. Germline CDR1 and CDR2: SNHLY and FYNNEI. After removal of 4 bases from V and 4 bases from J, the junction contained 12 bases not matched to a gene. CDR3 in amino acids: CASSGTGVPRVYGYTF. As DNA, the CDR3 is TGTGCCAGCAGTGGGACAGGAGTACCTAGGGTCTATGGCTACACCTTC.

This chain uses TRBV7-3 with TRBJ1-1; D might be TRBD1 (5 bases). V was trimmed by 5 bases and J by 1 base, leaving 11 bases between them. Germline lookup yields CDR1 SGHTA and CDR2 FQGTGA. The CDR3 sequence is 14 residues long. CDR3 loop: CASSLTVENTEAFF. CDR3 coding DNA: TGTGCCAGCAGCCTGACAGTAGAGAACACTGAAGCTTTCTTT.

The rearrangement links TRBV6-1 to TRBJ2-7, with 7 bases lining up with TRBD1. Germline values: CDR1 MNHNS, CDR2 SASEGT. The J segment lost 1 base and the V segment lost 4 bases, leaving 10 bases of the junction unmatched. The CDR3 consists of 16 residues. The CDR3: CASSVTTGTASYEQYF. DNA for the CDR3: TGTGCCAGCAGTGTAACAACCGGGACAGCTTCCTACGAGCAGTACTTC.

The DNA for the CDR3 is TGCGCCAGCAGCTTGACAGGGGGGACCTCTGGAAACACCATATATTTT. Protein: CASSLTGGTSGNTIYF. The chain combines TRBV5-1 with TRBJ1-3, with TRBD1 matching 8 bases. Per the germline V gene, CDR1 is SGHRS and CDR2 is YFSETQ. The junction had 3 bases not matched to a gene; V was cut back by 1 base and J by 0 bases. The length of the CDR3 is 16 residues. Supplemented by reference TRBV5-1 and TRBJ1-3, the full variable domain reads KAGVTQTPRYLIKTRGQQVTLSCSPISGHRSVSWYQQTPGQGLQFLFEYFSETQRNKGNFPGRFSGRQFSNSRSEMNVSTLELGDSALYLCASSLTGGTSGNTIYFGEGSWLTVV.

In regard to this clone: The same CDR3 arises from other DNA sequences in this sample as well. CDR3 loop: CASSWTGSNEKLFF. CDR3 DNA: TGCGCCAGCAGCTGGACAGGGTCCAATGAAAAACTGTTTTTT. The J gene is TRBJ1-4, the V gene TRBV5-1; 8 positions agree with TRBD1. V lost 3 bases, J lost 5 bases, and 3 bases stayed unmatched. This CDR3 is built from 14 residues. CDR1 is SGHRS and CDR2 is YFSETQ in the germline V gene.

The gene calls are TRBV2 and TRBJ1-4; unclear D gene. Germline V gene sequence: CDR1 SNHLY, CDR2 FYNNEI. The CDR3 is made up of 16 amino acids. Deletions cut 7 bases from V and 0 bases from J, with 15 bases between. CDR3 DNA sequence: TGTGCCAGCATGATCGAGACCCTAGCAACTAATGAAAAACTGTTTTTT. Encoded protein: CASMIETLATNEKLFF.

The rearrangement links TRBV4-1 to TRBJ2-1; D is undetermined. This CDR3 is built from 13 residues. Germline CDR1 reads MGHRA; CDR2 reads YSYEKL. V lost 2 bases, J lost 4 bases, and 6 bases lay in between. The CDR3 sequence is CASSQYIYNEQFF. The DNA of the CDR3 is TGCGCCAGCAGCCAATACATATACAATGAGCAGTTCTTC.

The CDR3 nucleotides read TGTGCCAGTAGTATAATGGCTAGCGGGAGCCGGACCCAGTACTTC. Protein sequence: CASSIMASGSRTQYF. The chain employs TRBV19 and TRBJ2-5; 10 positions agree with TRBD2. With 2 bases clipped from V and 7 bases from J, the junction kept 7 bases outside the gene matches. The CDR3 runs to 15 residues. Germline V gene sequence: CDR1 LNHDA, CDR2 SQIVND (reference sequence).

J is TRBJ2-7 and V is TRBV4-3; tentative D call: TRBD1 (5 bases). Germline loops: CDR1 LGHNA, CDR2 YSLEER. There are 17 residues in the CDR3. The ends were cut back, 0 bases at V and 2 bases at J, with 17 bases in the middle. CDR3 loop: CASSQDYQGIKPYEQYF. CDR3 DNA: TGCGCCAGCAGCCAAGATTATCAGGGAATAAAGCCCTACGAGCAGTACTTC.

This chain joins TRBV6-5 and TRBJ1-1, with unresolved D. Germline assignment: CDR1 MNHEY and CDR2 SVGAGI. The CDR3 consists of 13 residues. With 6 bases removed from V and 2 bases from J, the gap between germline ends came to 10 bases. In DNA, the CDR3 is TGTGCCAGCAGGGGCAGTGTAAACACTGAAGCTTTCTTT. It codes for CASRGSVNTEAFF.

The V call is TRBV7-9, the J call TRBJ2-7, with TRBD1 as a possible D gene (6 bases). The V end lost 5 bases, the J end lost 2 bases, and 10 bases lay between the germline ends. CDR3 length: 13 amino acids. Germline V gene sequence: CDR1 SEHNR, CDR2 FQNEAQ (reference sequence). The DNA for the CDR3 is TGTGCCAGCAGCCCGGACAGTCCCTACGAGCAGTACTTC. Amino acid sequence: CASSPDSPYEQYF.

V and J are TRBV19 and TRBJ1-2; 7 bases map to TRBD1. V shed 3 bases, J shed 6 bases, and the junction held 4 bases outside the gene matches. The CDR3 sequence is 13 residues long. CDR1 is LNHDA and CDR2 is SQIVND in the germline V gene (reference sequence). In DNA form, the CDR3 reads TGTGCCAGTAGTATTCCACAGGGGAATGGCTACACCTTC. Translation gives CASSIPQGNGYTF.

The chain joins TRBV7-3 to TRBJ1-1; D possibly corresponds to TRBD1 (6 bases). The CDR3 has 13 residues. V was clipped by 6 bases and J by 0 bases, with 8 bases between them. Germline values: CDR1 SGHTA, CDR2 FQGTGA. CDR3 coding DNA: TGTGCCAGCAGGTGGGGGCTGAACACTGAAGCTTTCTTT. Its translation is CASRWGLNTEAFF. Filled out from reference TRBV7-3 and TRBJ1-1, the complete variable domain reads GAGVSQTPSNKVTEKGKYVELRCDPISGHTALYWYRQSLGQGPEFLIYFQGTGAADDSGLPNDRFFAVRPEGSVSTLKIQRTERGDSAVYLCASRWGLNTEAFFGQGTRLTVV.

V and J are TRBV29-1 and TRBJ2-2, with a possible D match to TRBD1 (5 bases). The CDR3 is 12 residues long. The germline V gene encodes CDR1 SQVTM and CDR2 ANQGSEA. The V end lost 6 bases, the J end lost 3 bases, and 8 bases lay between the germline ends. The CDR3 region has the DNA TGCAGCGTGCTAGGGGACACCGGGGAGCTGTTTTTT. Its protein is CSVLGDTGELFF.

The rearrangement links TRBV7-9 to TRBJ1-1; 9 bases match TRBD1. V dropped 5 bases and J dropped 11; count of bases not matched to a gene: 6. The CDR3 is made up of 12 amino acids. Germline assignment: CDR1 SEHNR and CDR2 FQNEAQ (reference sequence). CDR3 DNA: TGTGCCAGCAGCCCCGGGACAGGGCCTGCTTTCTTT. Translated, it gives CASSPGTGPAFF.

This sequence joins TRBV4-1 and TRBJ2-1, with D unresolved. The germline V gene has CDR1 MGHRA and CDR2 YSYEKL. The CDR3 runs 15 residues. The ends were cut back, 1 base at V and 5 bases at J, with 12 bases in the middle. The CDR3 DNA reads as TGCGCCAGCAGCCAAGCAGTTCCTAGGAACAATGAGCAGTTCTTC. Translation: CASSQAVPRNNEQFF.

The V and J genes are TRBV5-8 and TRBJ2-2; no clear D gene. Germline V CDR1 and CDR2: SGHTS, YDEGEE. V dropped 0 bases and J dropped 3 bases, with 9 bases sitting between them. CDR3 size: 15 residues. In DNA, the CDR3 is TGTGCCAGCAGCTTGGTCTGGAGATACACCGGGGAGCTGTTTTTT. Translation gives CASSLVWRYTGELFF.